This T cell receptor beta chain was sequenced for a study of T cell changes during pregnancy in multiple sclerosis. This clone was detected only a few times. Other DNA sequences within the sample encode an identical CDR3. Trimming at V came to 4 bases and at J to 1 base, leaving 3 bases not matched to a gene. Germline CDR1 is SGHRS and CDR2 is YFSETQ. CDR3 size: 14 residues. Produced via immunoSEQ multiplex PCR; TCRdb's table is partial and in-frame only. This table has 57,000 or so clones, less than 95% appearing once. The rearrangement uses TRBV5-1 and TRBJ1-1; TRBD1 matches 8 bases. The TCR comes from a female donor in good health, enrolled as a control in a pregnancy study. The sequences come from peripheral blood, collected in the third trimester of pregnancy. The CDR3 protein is CASSSGQGNTEAFF. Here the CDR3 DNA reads TGCGCCAGCAGCAGCGGACAGGGGAACACTGAAGCTTTCTTT.